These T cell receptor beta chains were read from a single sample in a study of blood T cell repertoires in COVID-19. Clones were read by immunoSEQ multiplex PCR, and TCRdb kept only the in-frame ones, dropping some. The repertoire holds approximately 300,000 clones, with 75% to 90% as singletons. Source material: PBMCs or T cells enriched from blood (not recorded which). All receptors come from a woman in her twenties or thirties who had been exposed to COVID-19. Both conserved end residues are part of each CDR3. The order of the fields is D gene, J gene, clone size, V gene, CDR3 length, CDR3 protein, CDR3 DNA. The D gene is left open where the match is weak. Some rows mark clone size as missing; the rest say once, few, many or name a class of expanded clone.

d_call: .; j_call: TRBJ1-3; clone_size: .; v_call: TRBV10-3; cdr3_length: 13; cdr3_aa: CAISGDSGNTIYF; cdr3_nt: TGTGCCATCTCAGGGGACTCTGGAAACACCATATATTTT
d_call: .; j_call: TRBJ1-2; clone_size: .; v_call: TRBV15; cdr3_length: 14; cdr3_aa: CATSRVGGVYGYTF; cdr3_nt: TGTGCCACCAGCAGAGTTGGAGGGGTCTATGGCTACACCTTC
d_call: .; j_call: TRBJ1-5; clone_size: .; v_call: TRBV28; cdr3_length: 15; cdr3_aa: CASTPPRARNQPQHF; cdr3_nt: TGTGCCAGCACACCCCCGAGGGCTAGGAATCAGCCCCAGCATTTT
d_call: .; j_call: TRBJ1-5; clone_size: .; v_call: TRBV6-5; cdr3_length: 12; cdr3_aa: CAIRGGNQPQHF; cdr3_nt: TGTGCGATCAGAGGAGGGAATCAGCCCCAGCATTTT
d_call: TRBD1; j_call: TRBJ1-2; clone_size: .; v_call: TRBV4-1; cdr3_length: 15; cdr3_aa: CASRPGTGDPYGYTF; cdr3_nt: TGCGCCAGCAGACCCGGGACAGGAGACCCCTATGGCTACACCTTC
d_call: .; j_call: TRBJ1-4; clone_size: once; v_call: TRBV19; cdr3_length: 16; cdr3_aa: CASRRTDSGGNEKLFF; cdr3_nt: TGTGCCAGTCGCCGGACTGACAGCGGAGGGAATGAAAAACTGTTTTTT
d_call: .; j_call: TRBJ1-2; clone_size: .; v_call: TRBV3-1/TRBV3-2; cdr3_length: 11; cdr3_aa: CASSQDRGYTF; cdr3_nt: TGTGCCAGCAGCCAAGACCGTGGCTACACCTTC
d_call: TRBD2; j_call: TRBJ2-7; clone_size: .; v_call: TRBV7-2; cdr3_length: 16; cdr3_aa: CASSFFPGLAGVEQYF; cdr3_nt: TGTGCCAGCAGCTTTTTCCCGGGACTAGCGGGAGTCGAGCAGTACTTC
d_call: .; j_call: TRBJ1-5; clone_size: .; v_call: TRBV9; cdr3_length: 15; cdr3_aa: CASSVGSGGDQPQHF; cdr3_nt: TGTGCCAGCAGCGTAGGGTCCGGGGGGGATCAGCCCCAGCATTTT
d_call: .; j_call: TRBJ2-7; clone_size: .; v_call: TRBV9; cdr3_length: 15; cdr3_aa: CASSVDPDSTREQYF; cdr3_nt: TGTGCCAGCAGCGTAGATCCGGACAGCACCAGGGAGCAGTACTTC
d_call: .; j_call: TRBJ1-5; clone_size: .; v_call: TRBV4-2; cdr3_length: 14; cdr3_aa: CASSPGRDVKPQHF; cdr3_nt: TGTGCCAGCAGCCCCGGGAGGGATGTAAAGCCCCAGCATTTT
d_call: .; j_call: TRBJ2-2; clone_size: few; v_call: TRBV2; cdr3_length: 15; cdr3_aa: CASKQETANTGELFF; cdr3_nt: TGTGCCAGCAAACAGGAGACAGCGAACACCGGGGAGCTGTTTTTT
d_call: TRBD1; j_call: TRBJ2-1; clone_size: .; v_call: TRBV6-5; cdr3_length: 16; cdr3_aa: CASSYTGTGAHNEQFF; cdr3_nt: TGTGCCAGCAGTTACACCGGGACAGGAGCACACAATGAGCAGTTCTTC
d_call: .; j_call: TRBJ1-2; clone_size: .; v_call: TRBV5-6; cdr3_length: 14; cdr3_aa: CASSLGQTIDGYTF; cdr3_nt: TGTGCCAGCAGCTTGGGACAGACAATCGACGGCTACACCTTC
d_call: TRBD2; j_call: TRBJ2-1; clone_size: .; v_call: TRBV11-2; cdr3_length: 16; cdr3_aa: CASSFRTSGSYNEQFF; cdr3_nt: TGTGCCAGCAGCTTCCGGACTAGCGGATCCTACAATGAGCAGTTCTTC
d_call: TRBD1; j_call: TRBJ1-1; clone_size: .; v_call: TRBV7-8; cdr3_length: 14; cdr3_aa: CASSPTGMNTEAFF; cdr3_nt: TGTGCCAGCAGCCCGACAGGGATGAACACTGAAGCTTTCTTT
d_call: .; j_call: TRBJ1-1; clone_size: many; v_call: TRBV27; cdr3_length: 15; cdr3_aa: CASTLSRGANTEAFF; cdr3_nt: TGTGCCAGCACCCTTTCCCGGGGGGCCAACACTGAAGCTTTCTTT
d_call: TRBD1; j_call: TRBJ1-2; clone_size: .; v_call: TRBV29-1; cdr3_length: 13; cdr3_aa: CSAPGQGSHGYTF; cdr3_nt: TGCAGCGCCCCCGGACAGGGGTCCCATGGCTACACCTTC
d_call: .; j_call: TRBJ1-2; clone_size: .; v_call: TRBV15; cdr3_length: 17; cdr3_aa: CATSRGRVELSNYGYTF; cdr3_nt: TGTGCCACCAGCAGAGGCAGGGTTGAGCTATCTAACTATGGCTACACCTTC
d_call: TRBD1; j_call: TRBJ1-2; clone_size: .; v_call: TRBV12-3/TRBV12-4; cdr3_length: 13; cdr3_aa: CASNSGTVYGYTF; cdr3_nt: TGTGCCAGCAACTCCGGGACAGTCTATGGCTACACCTTC
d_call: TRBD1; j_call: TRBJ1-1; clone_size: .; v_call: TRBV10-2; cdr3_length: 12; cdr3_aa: CASSTGVTEAFF; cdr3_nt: TGCGCCAGCAGTACAGGGGTTACTGAAGCTTTCTTT
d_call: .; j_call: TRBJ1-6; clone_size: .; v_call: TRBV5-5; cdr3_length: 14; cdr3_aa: CASSLWLRDSPLHF; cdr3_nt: TGTGCCAGCAGCTTGTGGCTCCGGGATTCACCCCTCCACTTT
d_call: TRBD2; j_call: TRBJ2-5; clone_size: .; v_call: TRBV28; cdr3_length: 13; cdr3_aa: CASSSGLAETQYF; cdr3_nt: TGTGCCAGCAGTTCCGGACTAGCGGAGACCCAGTACTTC
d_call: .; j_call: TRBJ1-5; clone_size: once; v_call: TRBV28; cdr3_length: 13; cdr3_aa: CASSLASNQPQHF; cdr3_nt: TGTGCCAGCAGTTTGGCCAGCAATCAGCCCCAGCATTTT
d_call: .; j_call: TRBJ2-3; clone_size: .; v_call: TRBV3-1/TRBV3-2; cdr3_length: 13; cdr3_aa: CASSLTQADTQYF; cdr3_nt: TGTGCCAGCAGCCTTACACAGGCAGATACGCAGTATTTT
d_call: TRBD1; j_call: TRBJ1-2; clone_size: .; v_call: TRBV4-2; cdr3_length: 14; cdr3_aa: CASSEPDRGLGYTF; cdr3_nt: TGTGCCAGCAGCGAACCGGACAGGGGGCTTGGCTACACCTTC
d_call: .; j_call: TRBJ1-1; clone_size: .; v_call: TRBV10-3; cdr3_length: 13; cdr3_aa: CASKGSQNTEAFF; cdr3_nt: TGTGCCTCAAAGGGGTCCCAGAACACTGAAGCTTTCTTT
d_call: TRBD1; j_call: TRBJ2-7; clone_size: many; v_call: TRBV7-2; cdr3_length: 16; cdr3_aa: CASSLSGTVPSYEQYF; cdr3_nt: TGTGCCAGCAGCTTATCGGGGACAGTTCCCTCCTACGAGCAGTACTTC
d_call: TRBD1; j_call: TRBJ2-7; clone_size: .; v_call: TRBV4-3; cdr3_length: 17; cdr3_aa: CASSQVDSGTGGLEQYF; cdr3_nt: TGCGCCAGCAGCCAAGTGGATTCCGGGACAGGGGGCCTCGAGCAGTACTTC
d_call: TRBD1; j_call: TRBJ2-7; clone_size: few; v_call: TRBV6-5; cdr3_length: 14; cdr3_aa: CASTNEGAGYEQYF; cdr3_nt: TGTGCCAGCACCAACGAGGGGGCCGGGTACGAGCAGTACTTC
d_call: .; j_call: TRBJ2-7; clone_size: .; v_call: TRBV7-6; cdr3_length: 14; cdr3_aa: CASSRQSSSYEQYF; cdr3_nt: TGTGCCAGCAGTCGACAGTCAAGCTCCTACGAGCAGTACTTC
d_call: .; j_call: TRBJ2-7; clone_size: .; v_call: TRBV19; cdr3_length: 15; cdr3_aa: CASSTAGGPSYEQYF; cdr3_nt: TGTGCCAGTAGTACCGCCGGGGGACCCTCCTACGAGCAGTACTTC
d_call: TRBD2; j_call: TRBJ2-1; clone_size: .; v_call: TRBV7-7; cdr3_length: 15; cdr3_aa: CASSPTSGRGNEQFF; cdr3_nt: TGTGCTAGCAGCCCGACTAGCGGGAGAGGAAATGAGCAGTTCTTC
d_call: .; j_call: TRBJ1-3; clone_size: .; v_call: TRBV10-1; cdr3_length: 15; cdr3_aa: CASSESGLGGNTIYF; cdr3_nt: TGCGCCAGCAGTGAGTCTGGGCTGGGCGGAAACACCATATATTTT
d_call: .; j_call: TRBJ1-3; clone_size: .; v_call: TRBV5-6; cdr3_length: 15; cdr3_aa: CASSLPGTTGNTIYF; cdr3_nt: TGTGCCAGCAGCTTGCCCGGGACAACTGGAAACACCATATATTTT
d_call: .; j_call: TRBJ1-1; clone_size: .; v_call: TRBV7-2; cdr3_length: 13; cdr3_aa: CASSLMTSSEAFF; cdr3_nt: TGTGCCAGCAGCTTAATGACTTCCTCTGAAGCTTTCTTT
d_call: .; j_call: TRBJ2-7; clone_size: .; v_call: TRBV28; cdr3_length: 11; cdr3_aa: CASSSSYEQYF; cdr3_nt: TGTGCCAGCAGCTCCTCCTACGAGCAGTACTTC
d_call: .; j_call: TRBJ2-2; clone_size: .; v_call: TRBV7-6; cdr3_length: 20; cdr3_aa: CASSLYPSLPIPRGTGELFF; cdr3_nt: TGTGCCAGCAGCTTATATCCCTCGTTACCGATACCACGGGGCACCGGGGAGCTGTTTTTT
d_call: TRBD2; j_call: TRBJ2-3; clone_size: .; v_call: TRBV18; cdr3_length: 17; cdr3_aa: CASSGETSGYRRDTQYF; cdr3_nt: TGTGCCAGCTCAGGCGAGACTAGCGGGTACAGGCGAGATACGCAGTATTTT
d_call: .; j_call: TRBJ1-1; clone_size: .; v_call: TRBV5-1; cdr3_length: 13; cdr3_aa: CASSLNRDTEAFF; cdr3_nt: TGCGCCAGCAGCTTGAATCGGGACACTGAAGCTTTCTTT